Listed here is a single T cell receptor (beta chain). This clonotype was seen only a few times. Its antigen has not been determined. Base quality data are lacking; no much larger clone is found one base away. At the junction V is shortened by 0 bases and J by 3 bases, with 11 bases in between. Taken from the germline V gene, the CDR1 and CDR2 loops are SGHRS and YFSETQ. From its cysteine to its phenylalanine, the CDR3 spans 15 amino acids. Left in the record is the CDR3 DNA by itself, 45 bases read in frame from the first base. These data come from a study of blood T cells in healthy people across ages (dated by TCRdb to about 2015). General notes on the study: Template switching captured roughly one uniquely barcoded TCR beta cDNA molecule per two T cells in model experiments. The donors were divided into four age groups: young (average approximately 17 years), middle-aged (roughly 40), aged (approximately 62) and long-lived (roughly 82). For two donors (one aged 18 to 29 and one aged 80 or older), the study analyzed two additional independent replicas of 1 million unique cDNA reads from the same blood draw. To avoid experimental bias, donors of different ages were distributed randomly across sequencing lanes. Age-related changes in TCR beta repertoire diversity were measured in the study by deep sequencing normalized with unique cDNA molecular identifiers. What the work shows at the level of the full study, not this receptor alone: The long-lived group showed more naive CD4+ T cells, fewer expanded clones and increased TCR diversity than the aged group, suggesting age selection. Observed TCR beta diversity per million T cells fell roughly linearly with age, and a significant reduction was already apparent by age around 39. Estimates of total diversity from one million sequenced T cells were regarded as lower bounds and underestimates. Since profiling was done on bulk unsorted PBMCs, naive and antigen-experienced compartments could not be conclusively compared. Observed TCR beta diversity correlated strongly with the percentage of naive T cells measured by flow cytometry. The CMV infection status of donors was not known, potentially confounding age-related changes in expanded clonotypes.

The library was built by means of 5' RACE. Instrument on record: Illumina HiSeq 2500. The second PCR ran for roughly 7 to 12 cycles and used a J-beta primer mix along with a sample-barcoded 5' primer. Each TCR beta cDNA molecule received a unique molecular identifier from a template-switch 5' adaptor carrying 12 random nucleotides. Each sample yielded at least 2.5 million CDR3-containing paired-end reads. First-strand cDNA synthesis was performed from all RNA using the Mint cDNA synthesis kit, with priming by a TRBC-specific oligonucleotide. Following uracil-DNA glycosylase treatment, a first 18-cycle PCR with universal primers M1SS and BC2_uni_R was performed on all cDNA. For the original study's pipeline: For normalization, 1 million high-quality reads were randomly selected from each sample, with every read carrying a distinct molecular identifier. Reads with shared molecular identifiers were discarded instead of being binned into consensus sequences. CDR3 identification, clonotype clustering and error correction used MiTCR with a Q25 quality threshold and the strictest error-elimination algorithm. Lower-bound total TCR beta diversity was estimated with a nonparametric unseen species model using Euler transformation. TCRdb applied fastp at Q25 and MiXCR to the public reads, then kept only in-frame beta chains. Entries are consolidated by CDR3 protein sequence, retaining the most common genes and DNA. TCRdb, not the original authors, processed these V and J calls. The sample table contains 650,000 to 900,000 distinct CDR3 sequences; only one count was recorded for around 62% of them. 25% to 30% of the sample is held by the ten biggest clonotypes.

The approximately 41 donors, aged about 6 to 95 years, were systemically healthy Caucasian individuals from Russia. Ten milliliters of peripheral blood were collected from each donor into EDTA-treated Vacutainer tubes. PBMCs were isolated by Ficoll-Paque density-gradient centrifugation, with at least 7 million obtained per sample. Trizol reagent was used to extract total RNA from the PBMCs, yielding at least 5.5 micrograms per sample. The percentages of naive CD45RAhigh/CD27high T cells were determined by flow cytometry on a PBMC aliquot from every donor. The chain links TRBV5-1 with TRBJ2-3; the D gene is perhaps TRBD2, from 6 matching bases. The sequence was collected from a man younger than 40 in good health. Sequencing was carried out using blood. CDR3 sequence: CASSLVAGLTDTQYF. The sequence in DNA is TGCGCCAGCAGCTTGGTTGCGGGGTTGACAGATACGCAGTATTTT.